The subject of this entry is one TCR beta chain. Peripheral blood, about 9.3 milliliters per donor, was collected. The data are from a study of blood T cells in healthy people across ages. Primers used in a second PCR of about 6 to 11 cycles were a sample-barcoded 5' primer and a J-beta primer mix. Each cDNA molecule carried a tag from a template-switch adaptor that contained 12 random nucleotides. Per-sample output comprised a minimum of 2.5 million paired-end reads containing CDR3. MiXCR, run by TCRdb on the 5' RACE reads, gives a single entry per CDR3 protein. The sample lists under 800,000 distinct CDR3 sequences; approximately 43% were seen once. CDR3 length: 11 residues. The V gene lost 1 base and the J gene lost 15 bases, with 7 bases spanning the gap. Germline CDR1 reads SGHTA; CDR2 reads FQGNSA.

This clonotype was sampled from a woman aged 60 to 75 in good health. This chain connects TRBV7-2 to TRBJ2-6; D is unresolved. The sequenced material came from blood. DNA of the CDR3: TGTGCCAGCAGCTTAGACGTGACCCTGACTTTC. Its translation: CASSLDVTLTF.